The T cell receptor beta chain described here comes from a study of Ad26.COV2.S vaccination and SARS-CoV-2 variants. Study-level information: Doses of Ad26.COV2.S were injected into muscle once or twice, 56 days apart. Study-wide results and limits: Vaccinees showed greater spike-specific TCR breadth than placebo recipients. After vaccination, reports described spike-specific CD8+ and CD4+ T cell responses as showing substantial breadth. From the TCR breadth and depth analyses, total T cell responses may have been underestimated.

Worth noting for this clone: Its antigen is currently unknown.

Treatment: roughly 20 received Ad26.COV2.S at low or high dose, single or two shots; about 5 received placebo; per-sample allocation not given. Sample collection was performed on day 63 after the first vaccine or placebo injection. Generated by immunoSEQ multiplex PCR, the TCRdb table keeps only in-frame clones and is missing some. The table lists approximately 500,000 clones, approximately 90% of them singletons. Source: peripheral blood, taken in a trial of Ad26.COV2.S vaccine versus placebo. This TCR came from a person between 18 and 65 years old who received the Ad26.COV2.S COVID-19 vaccine or a placebo.

The CDR3, as DNA: TGTGCCAGCAGCTTTGACCGGGTCCCCTACAATGAGCAGTTCTTC. This sequence encodes CASSFDRVPYNEQFF. The chain is built from TRBV5-4 and TRBJ2-1; D remains ambiguous. Between the trimmed V and J ends, which lost 2 bases and 2 bases, there was a span of 11 bases. Germline V gene sequence: CDR1 SGHNT, CDR2 YYREEE (reference sequence). This CDR3 comprises 15 residues.